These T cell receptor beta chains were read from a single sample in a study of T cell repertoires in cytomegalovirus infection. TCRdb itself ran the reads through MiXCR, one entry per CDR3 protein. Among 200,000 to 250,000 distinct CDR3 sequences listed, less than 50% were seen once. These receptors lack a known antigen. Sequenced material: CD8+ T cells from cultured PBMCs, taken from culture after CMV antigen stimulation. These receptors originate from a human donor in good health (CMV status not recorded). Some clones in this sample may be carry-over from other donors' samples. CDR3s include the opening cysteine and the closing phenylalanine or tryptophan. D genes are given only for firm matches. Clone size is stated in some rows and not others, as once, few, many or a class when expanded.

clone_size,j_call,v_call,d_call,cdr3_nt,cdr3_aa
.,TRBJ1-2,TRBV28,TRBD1,TGTGCCACCCCAGATGGACAGGGTCTTTATGGCTACACCTTC,CATPDGQGLYGYTF
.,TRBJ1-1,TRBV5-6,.,TGTGCCAGCAGCCCACCGACAGGAGCCGCTGAAGCTTTCTTT,CASSPPTGAAEAFF
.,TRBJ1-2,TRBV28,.,TGTGCCAGCAGTTTAAGTATCAGGACACGGGGAGGCTACACCTTC,CASSLSIRTRGGYTF
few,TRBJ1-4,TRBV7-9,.,TGTGCCAGCAGCTTAGAGGCGTTCGGCAGGGGAATCGAAAAACTGTTTTTT,CASSLEAFGRGIEKLFF
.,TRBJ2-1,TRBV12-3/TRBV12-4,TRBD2,TGTGCCTCACGGGGGGACTCCTACAATGAGCAGTTCTTC,CASRGDSYNEQFF
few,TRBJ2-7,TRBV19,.,TGTGCCAGTAGTATGGGGCTAGCCGGCTACGAGCAGTACTTC,CASSMGLAGYEQYF
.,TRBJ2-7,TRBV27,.,TGTGCCAGCAATCGGGGCGGCGAGCAGTACTTC,CASNRGGEQYF
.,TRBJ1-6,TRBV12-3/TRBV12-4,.,TGTGCCAGCAGTTTAACTATCAGCGTCGGGAGCTCCTATAATTCACCCCTCCACTTT,CASSLTISVGSSYNSPLHF
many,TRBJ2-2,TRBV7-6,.,TGTGCCAGCAGCTCCTCAAGGTCCGGGGAGCTGTTTTTT,CASSSSRSGELFF
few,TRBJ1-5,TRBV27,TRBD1,TGTGCCAGCAGTTTCAGGGGGACCAATCAGCCCCAGCATTTT,CASSFRGTNQPQHF
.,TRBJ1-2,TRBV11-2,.,TGTGCCAGCAGACCTGTCTCGACAGAAGGCTATGGCTACACCTTC,CASRPVSTEGYGYTF
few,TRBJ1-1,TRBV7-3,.,TGTGCCAGCAGCTTTAACTTGAACACTGAAGCTTTCTTT,CASSFNLNTEAFF
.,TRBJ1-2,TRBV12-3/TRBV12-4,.,TGTGCCAGCACTCCAGGGAAAGTGCTGGGCTACACCTTC,CASTPGKVLGYTF
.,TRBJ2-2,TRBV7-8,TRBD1,TGTGCCAGCAGCTTAGAAACAGGGGTCTTCACCGGGGAGCTGTTTTTT,CASSLETGVFTGELFF
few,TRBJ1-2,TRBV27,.,TGTGCCAGCAGATCCTCAGGGGCCGGCTACACCTTC,CASRSSGAGYTF
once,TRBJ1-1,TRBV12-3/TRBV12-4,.,TGTGCCAGCAGTTTAGGGCAAACCAAGGAAGCTTTCTTT,CASSLGQTKEAFF
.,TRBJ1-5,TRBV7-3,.,TGTGCCAGCAGCCAGGACGGGACGGTGAATCAGCCCCAGCATTTT,CASSQDGTVNQPQHF
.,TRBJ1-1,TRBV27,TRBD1,TGTGCCAGCAGTTTAGGGGGACAGGGAGGCACTGAAGCTTTCTTT,CASSLGGQGGTEAFF
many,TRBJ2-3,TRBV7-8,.,TGTGCCAGCAGCTTAAAGCGGCTAACCACAGATACGCAGTATTTT,CASSLKRLTTDTQYF
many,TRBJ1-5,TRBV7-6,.,TGTGCCAGCAGCTTTAAAGGGATCAATCAGCCCCAGCATTTT,CASSFKGINQPQHF
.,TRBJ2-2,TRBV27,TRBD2,TGTGCCAGCAGTCGAATCAGACTAGCGGATGGTCCCGGGGAGCTGTTTTTT,CASSRIRLADGPGELFF
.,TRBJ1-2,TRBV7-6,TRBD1,TGTGCCAGCAGCTCCCCGGGACAGGGTCGGTATGGCTACACCTTC,CASSSPGQGRYGYTF
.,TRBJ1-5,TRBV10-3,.,TGTGCCATCAGTAACCTGGGGGGGAATCAGCCCCAGCATTTT,CAISNLGGNQPQHF
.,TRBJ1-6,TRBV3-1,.,TGTGCCAGCAGCCAAGAGTGGAAATATAATTCACCCCTCCACTTT,CASSQEWKYNSPLHF
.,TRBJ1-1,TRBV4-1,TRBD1,TGCGCCAGCAGACCGGGACAGTTGAACACTGAAGCTTTCTTT,CASRPGQLNTEAFF
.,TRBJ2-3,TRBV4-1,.,TGCGCCAGCAGCCAATTCGCGGGCGTTCTCCAATCCACAGATACGCAGTATTTT,CASSQFAGVLQSTDTQYF
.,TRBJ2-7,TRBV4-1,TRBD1,TGCGCCAGCAGCCAAGGTTCGGACAGGGCGACCTACGAGCAGTACTTC,CASSQGSDRATYEQYF
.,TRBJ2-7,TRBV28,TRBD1,TGTGCCAGCAGTTTATTAGGGGGCGCAGGCGAGCAGTACTTC,CASSLLGGAGEQYF